The rows below give T cell receptor beta chains drawn from one sample of a study of shared clonotypes between healthy human individuals. Sequencing used immunoSEQ multiplex PCR; TCRdb keeps in-frame clones, though not all of them. Of approximately 1.9 million clones detected, 90% to 95% appear once; the ten largest clones hold about 1.7%. Sequences were obtained from naive CD8+ T cells from PBMCs. The origin of the receptors is a man between 18 and 29 years old in good health. Some clones in this sample may be carry-over from other donors' samples. CDR3s include the opening cysteine and the closing phenylalanine or tryptophan. Each record gives: D gene, clone size, J gene, CDR3 length, V gene, CDR3 DNA, CDR3 protein. A D gene is named only where the DNA matches it firmly. The size entry is marked missing in some rows and otherwise reads once, few, many or a size class.

.	.	TRBJ2-7	12	TRBV18	TGTGCCAGCTCCAGGGACGCCTACGAGCAGTACTTC	CASSRDAYEQYF
.	.	TRBJ2-1	16	TRBV27	TGTGCCAGCAGTTTACTGGGACCGGTGGTATACAATGAGCAGTTCTTC	CASSLLGPVVYNEQFF
TRBD1	.	TRBJ2-1	15	TRBV28	TGTGCCAGCAGTTTATTGACAGGGGTTGGCAATGAGCAGTTCTTC	CASSLLTGVGNEQFF
TRBD2	.	TRBJ2-7	14	TRBV7-9	TGTGCCAGCACCTTAGCGGGAGAGGGTTGGGAGCAGTACTTC	CASTLAGEGWEQYF
TRBD1	once	TRBJ1-4	15	TRBV12-5	TGTGCTAGTGGACCCCGGACAGGGGGCAATGAAAAACTGTTTTTT	CASGPRTGGNEKLFF
.	.	TRBJ1-1	15	TRBV19	TGTGCCAGTAGTATTGACGGTGCCAGGGTTACTGAAGCTTTCTTT	CASSIDGARVTEAFF
.	.	TRBJ2-5	13	TRBV28	TGTGCCAGCAGTCGGGCCCTCCAAGAGACCCAGTACTTC	CASSRALQETQYF
.	.	TRBJ1-1	13	TRBV27	TGTGCCAGCAGAATTGGGGTTAGCACTGAAGCTTTCTTT	CASRIGVSTEAFF
.	.	TRBJ2-3	14	TRBV4-3	TGCGCCAGCAGTGAACTCCTGAACACAGATACGCAGTATTTT	CASSELLNTDTQYF
.	.	TRBJ2-1	14	TRBV7-8	TGTGCCAGCAGCCGCGGGGTCTCCTACAATGAGCAGTTCTTC	CASSRGVSYNEQFF
TRBD2	.	TRBJ2-3	17	TRBV7-6	TGTGCCAGCAGCTTAGGTCCTAGCGGGAGTAGTGCAGATACGCAGTATTTT	CASSLGPSGSSADTQYF
.	.	TRBJ2-7	12	TRBV29-1	TGCAGCGTTGGGGACGTCCTCTACGAGCAGTACTTC	CSVGDVLYEQYF
TRBD2	once	TRBJ2-2	18	TRBV10-1	TGCGCCAGCAGCCGCGCGGTTAGCGGGACGGGAAGAGTCTGGGAGCTGTTTTTT	CASSRAVSGTGRVWELFF
TRBD1	.	TRBJ2-5	16	TRBV19	TGTGCCAGTAGAACAGGGGGGCAGGGAGGTTCACTTGGACTGTACTTC	CASRTGGQGGSLGLYF
.	.	TRBJ1-2	13	TRBV6-6	TGTGCCAGCACGCCACCTGACCGGTATGGCTACACCTTC	CASTPPDRYGYTF
.	once	TRBJ2-1	15	TRBV7-2	TGTGCCAGCAGGCCGCGGGGGCCCCCCTACAATGAGCAGTTCTTC	CASRPRGPPYNEQFF
TRBD1	.	TRBJ1-4	16	TRBV2	TGTGCCAGCAGAATAGCAGGGGGAGCAACTAATGAAAAACTGTTTTTT	CASRIAGGATNEKLFF
TRBD2	.	TRBJ2-1	15	TRBV9	TGTGCCAGCAGCGTAGTGGCGGGAGCCTACAATGAGCAGTTCTTC	CASSVVAGAYNEQFF
TRBD2	.	TRBJ2-1	14	TRBV29-1	TGCAGCGTGGAACTAGCGGGAGAGGACAATGAGCAGTTCTTC	CSVELAGEDNEQFF
.	.	TRBJ2-1	15	TRBV10-1	TGCGCCAGCAGTGATCCTAGCTCGAGGTTGAATGAGCAGTTCTTC	CASSDPSSRLNEQFF
TRBD1	.	TRBJ1-5	14	TRBV28	TGTGCCAGCAGCCATGACAGGGGCGATCAGCCCCAGCATTTT	CASSHDRGDQPQHF
TRBD1	.	TRBJ2-1	17	TRBV27	TGTGCCAGCAGTTTATCACCCGGGACAGGGGGCGGGAATGAGCAGTTCTTC	CASSLSPGTGGGNEQFF
TRBD1	.	TRBJ1-2	18	TRBV4-1	TGCGCCAGCAGCCTAAGCAAGGAGGACAGGGCTCCGGCTTATGGCTACACCTTC	CASSLSKEDRAPAYGYTF
TRBD1	.	TRBJ2-7	15	TRBV7-8	TGTGCCAGCAGCGCGGACAGGGGGGCCTCCTACGAGCAGTACTTC	CASSADRGASYEQYF
.	.	TRBJ2-1	15	TRBV9	TGTGCCAGCAGCGCTCTAGTGAGCTCCTACAATGAGCAGTTCTTC	CASSALVSSYNEQFF
TRBD1	.	TRBJ1-2	15	TRBV5-6	TGTGCCAGCACCCCAAGTGATACAGGGGTGGGTGGCTACACCTTC	CASTPSDTGVGGYTF